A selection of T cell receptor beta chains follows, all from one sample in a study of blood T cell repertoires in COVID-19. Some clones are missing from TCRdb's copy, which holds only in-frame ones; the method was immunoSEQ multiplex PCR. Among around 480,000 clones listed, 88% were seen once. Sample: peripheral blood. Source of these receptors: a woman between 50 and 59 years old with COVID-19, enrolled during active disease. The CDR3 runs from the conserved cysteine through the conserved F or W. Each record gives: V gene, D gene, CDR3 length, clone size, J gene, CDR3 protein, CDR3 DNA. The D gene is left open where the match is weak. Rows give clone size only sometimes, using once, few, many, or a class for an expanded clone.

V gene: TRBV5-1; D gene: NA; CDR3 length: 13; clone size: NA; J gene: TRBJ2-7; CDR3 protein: CASSLAVLYEQYF; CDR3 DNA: TGCGCCAGCAGCTTGGCCGTCCTCTACGAGCAGTACTTC
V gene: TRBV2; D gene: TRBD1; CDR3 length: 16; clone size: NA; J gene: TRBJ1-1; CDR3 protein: CASSDQMRQGNTEAFF; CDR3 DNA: TGTGCCAGCAGTGATCAAATGCGACAGGGGAACACTGAAGCTTTCTTT
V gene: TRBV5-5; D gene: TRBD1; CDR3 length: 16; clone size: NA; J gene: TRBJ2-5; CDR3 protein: CASSFETGGMEETQYF; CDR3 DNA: TGTGCCAGCAGCTTTGAGACAGGGGGGATGGAAGAGACCCAGTACTTC
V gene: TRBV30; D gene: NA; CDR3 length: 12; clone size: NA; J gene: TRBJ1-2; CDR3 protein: CACDSRGGGYTF; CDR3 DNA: TGTGCCTGTGACAGTCGCGGAGGGGGCTACACCTTC
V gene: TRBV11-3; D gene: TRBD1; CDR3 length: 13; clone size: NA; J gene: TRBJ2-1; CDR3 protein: CASSLGQYNEQFF; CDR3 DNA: TGTGCCAGCAGCTTGGGACAGTACAATGAGCAGTTCTTC
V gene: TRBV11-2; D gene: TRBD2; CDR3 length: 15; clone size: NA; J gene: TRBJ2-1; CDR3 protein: CASSSLAGGDNEQFF; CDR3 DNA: TGTGCCAGCAGCTCACTAGCGGGGGGGGACAATGAGCAGTTCTTC
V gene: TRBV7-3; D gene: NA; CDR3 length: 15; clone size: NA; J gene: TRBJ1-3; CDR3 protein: CASSASGGSGNTIYF; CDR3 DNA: TGTGCCAGCAGCGCCTCGGGGGGAAGTGGAAACACCATATATTTT
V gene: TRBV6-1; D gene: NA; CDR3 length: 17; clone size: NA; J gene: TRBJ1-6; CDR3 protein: CASSDGGRGRDNSPLHF; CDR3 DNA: TGTGCCAGCAGTGACGGCGGCAGGGGCCGGGATAATTCACCCCTCCACTTT
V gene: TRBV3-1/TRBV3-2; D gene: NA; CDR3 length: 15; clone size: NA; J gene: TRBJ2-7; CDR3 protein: CASSQSGHPFFEQYF; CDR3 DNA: TGTGCCAGCAGCCAATCAGGACACCCGTTCTTCGAGCAGTACTTC
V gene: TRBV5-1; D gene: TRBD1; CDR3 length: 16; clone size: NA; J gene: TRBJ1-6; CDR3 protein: CASSPGGSSYNSPLHF; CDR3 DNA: TGCGCCAGCAGCCCAGGGGGGAGCTCCTATAATTCACCCCTCCACTTT
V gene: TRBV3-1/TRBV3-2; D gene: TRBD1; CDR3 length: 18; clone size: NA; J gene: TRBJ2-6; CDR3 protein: CASSPAARGPNGANVLTF; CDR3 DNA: TGTGCCAGCAGCCCCGCGGCAAGGGGGCCGAATGGGGCCAACGTCCTGACTTTC
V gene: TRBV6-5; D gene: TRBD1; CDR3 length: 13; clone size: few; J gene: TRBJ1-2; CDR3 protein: CASRPGGGHGYTF; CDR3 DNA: TGTGCCAGCCGTCCGGGAGGGGGCCATGGCTACACCTTC
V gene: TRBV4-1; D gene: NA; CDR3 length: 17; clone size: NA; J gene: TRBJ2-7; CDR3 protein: CASSQDHLSRGTYEQYF; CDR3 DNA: TGCGCCAGCAGCCAAGATCATCTCTCCCGCGGAACTTACGAGCAGTACTTC
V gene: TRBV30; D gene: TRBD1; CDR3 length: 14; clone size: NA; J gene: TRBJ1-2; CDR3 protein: CAWRKDRGNYGYTF; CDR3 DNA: TGTGCCTGGAGGAAAGACAGGGGGAACTATGGCTACACCTTC
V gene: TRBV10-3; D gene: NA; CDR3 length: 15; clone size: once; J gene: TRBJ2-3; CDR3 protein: CAIAGGLSYTDTQYF; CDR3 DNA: TGTGCCATAGCAGGGGGGTTATCGTACACAGATACGCAGTATTTT
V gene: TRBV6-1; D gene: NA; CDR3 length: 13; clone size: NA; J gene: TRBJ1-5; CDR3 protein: CASSESGAQPQHF; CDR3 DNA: TGTGCCAGCAGTGAATCTGGAGCTCAGCCCCAGCATTTT
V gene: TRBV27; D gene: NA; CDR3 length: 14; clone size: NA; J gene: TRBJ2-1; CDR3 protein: CASSAGTSGNEQFF; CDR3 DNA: TGTGCCAGCAGTGCCGGGACTTCGGGAAATGAGCAGTTCTTC
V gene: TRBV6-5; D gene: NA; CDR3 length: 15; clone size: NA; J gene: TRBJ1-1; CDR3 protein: CASSYSGRGNTEAFF; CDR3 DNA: TGTGCCAGCAGTTACTCAGGCAGGGGAAACACTGAAGCTTTCTTT
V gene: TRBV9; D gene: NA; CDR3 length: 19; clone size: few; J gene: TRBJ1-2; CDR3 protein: CASSLNPRGQGGTNYGYTF; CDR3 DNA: TGTGCCAGCAGCTTAAACCCCCGCGGACAAGGTGGGACTAACTATGGCTACACCTTC
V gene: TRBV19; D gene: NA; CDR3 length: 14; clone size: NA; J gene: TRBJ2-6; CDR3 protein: CASSMGPGANVLTF; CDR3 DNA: TGTGCCAGTAGTATGGGGCCTGGGGCCAACGTCCTGACTTTC
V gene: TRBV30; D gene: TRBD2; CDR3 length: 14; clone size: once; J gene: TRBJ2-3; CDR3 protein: CAWSTSAITDTQYF; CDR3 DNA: TGTGCCTGGAGTACTAGCGCGATCACAGATACGCAGTATTTT
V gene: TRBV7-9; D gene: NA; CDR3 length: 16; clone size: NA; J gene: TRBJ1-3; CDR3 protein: CASSTTGGRSGNTIYF; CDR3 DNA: TGTGCCAGCAGCACCACCGGGGGGCGCTCTGGAAACACCATATATTTT
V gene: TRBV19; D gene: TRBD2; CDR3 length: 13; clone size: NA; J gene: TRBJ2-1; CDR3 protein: CASSIQRGNEQFF; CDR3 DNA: TGTGCCAGTAGTATTCAGCGGGGCAATGAGCAGTTCTTC
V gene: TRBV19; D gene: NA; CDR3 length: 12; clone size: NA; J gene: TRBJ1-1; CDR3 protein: CATATGNTEAFF; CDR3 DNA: TGTGCCACCGCCACAGGGAACACTGAAGCTTTCTTT
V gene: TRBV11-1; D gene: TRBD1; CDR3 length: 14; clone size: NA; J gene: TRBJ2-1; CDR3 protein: CASNEDGTGGRYFF; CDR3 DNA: TGTGCCAGCAACGAAGACGGGACAGGGGGTCGTTATTTCTTC
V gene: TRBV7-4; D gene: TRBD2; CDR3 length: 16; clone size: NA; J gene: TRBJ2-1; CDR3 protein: CASSSIAGGPNSEQFF; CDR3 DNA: TGTGCCAGCAGCTCCATAGCGGGGGGGCCTAACAGTGAGCAGTTCTTC
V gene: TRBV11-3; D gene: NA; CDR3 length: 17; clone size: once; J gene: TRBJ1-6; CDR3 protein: CASSLEEGLISGSPLHF; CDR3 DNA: TGTGCCAGCAGCTTAGAAGAGGGCTTGATAAGTGGTTCACCCCTCCACTTT
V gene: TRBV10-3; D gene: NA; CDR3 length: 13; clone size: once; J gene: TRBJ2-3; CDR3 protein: CAIRPTSTDTQYF; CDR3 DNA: TGTGCCATCAGGCCGACTAGCACAGATACGCAGTATTTT
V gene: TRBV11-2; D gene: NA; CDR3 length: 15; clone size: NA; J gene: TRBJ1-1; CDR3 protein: CASSSPQGALTEAFF; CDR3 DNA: TGTGCCAGCAGCTCCCCACAGGGCGCTCTCACTGAAGCTTTCTTT
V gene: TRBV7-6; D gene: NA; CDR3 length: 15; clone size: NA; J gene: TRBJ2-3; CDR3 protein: CASSLRRGGTDTQYF; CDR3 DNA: TGTGCCAGCAGCCTACGCAGGGGGGGCACAGATACGCAGTATTTT
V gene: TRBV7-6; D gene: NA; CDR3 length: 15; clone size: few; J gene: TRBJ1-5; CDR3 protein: CASSLALGPSDPQHF; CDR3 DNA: TGTGCCAGCAGCTTAGCGCTGGGGCCTTCGGATCCCCAGCATTTT
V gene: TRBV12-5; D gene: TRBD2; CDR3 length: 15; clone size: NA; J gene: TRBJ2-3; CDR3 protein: CASGSSGGPTDTQYF; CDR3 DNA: TGTGCTAGTGGTTCCTCGGGGGGGCCCACAGATACGCAGTATTTT
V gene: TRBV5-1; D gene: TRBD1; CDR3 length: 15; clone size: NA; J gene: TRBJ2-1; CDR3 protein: CASSARQGTNNEQFF; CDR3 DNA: TGCGCCAGCAGCGCCCGACAGGGGACCAACAATGAGCAGTTCTTC
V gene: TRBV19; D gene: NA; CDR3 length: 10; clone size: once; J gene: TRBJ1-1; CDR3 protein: CARGGIEAFF; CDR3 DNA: TGTGCCAGGGGGGGGATCGAAGCTTTCTTT
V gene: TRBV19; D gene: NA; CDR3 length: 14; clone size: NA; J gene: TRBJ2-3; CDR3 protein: CATTTGSSTDTQYF; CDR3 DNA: TGTGCCACAACCACCGGTTCTAGCACAGATACGCAGTATTTT
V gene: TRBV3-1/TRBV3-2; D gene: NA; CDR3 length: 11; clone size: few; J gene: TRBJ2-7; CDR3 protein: CASSQLNEQYF; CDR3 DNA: TGTGCCAGCAGCCAATTAAACGAGCAGTACTTC
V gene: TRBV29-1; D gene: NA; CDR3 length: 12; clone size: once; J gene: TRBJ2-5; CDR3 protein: CSAGWSQETQYF; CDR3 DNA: TGCAGCGCGGGGTGGAGCCAAGAGACCCAGTACTTC
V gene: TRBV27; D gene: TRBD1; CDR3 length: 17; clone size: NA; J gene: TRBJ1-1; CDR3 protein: CASSLWTGTLMNTEAFF; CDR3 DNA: TGTGCCAGCAGTCTCTGGACAGGGACCTTAATGAACACTGAAGCTTTCTTT
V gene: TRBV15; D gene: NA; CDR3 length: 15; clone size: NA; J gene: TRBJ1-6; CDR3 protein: CATSRDAGTNSPLHF; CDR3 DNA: TGTGCCACCAGCAGAGATGCTGGGACAAATTCACCCCTCCACTTT
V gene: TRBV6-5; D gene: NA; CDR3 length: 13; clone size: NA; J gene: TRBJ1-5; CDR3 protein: CASRLDYNQPQHF; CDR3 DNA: TGTGCCAGCCGATTGGACTACAATCAGCCCCAGCATTTT
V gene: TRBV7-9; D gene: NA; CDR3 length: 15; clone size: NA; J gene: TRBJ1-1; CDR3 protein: CASSLSVLANTEAFF; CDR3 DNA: TGTGCCAGCAGCTTATCCGTATTAGCGAACACTGAAGCTTTCTTT
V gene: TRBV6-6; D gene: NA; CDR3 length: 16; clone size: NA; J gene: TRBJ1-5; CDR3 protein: CASSTWADYSNQPQHF; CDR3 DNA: TGTGCCAGCAGTACGTGGGCAGACTATAGCAATCAGCCCCAGCATTTT
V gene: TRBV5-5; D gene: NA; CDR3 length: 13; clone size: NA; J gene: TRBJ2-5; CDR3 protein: CASSRGDGETQYF; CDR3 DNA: TGTGCCAGCAGCCGCGGGGACGGTGAGACCCAGTACTTC
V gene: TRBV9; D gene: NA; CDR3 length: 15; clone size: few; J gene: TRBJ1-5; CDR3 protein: CASSVNPDRNQPQHF; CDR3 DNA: TGTGCCAGCAGCGTAAACCCGGACAGAAATCAGCCCCAGCATTTT
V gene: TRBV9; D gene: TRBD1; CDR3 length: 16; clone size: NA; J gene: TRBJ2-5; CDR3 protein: CASSVGTGSGQETQYF; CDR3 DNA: TGTGCCAGCAGCGTGGGGACAGGGAGTGGGCAAGAGACCCAGTACTTC
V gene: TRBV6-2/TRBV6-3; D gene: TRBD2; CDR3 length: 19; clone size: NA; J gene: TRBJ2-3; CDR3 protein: CASSTGTSGEEASTDTQYF; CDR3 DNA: TGTGCCAGCAGCACAGGGACTAGCGGGGAGGAGGCTAGCACAGATACGCAGTATTTT
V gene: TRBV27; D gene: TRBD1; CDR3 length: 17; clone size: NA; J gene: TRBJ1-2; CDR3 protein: CASSLYGTGGAGYGYTF; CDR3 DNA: TGTGCCAGCAGTTTATACGGGACAGGGGGCGCGGGGTATGGCTACACCTTC
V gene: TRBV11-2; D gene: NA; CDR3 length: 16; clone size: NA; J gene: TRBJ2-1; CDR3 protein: CASSSAGGSTYNEQFF; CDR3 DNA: TGTGCCAGCAGTTCCGCTGGGGGCAGTACCTACAATGAGCAGTTCTTC
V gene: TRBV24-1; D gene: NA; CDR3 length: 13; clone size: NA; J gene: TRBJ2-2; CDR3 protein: CATRSSITGELFF; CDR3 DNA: TGTGCCACCAGGTCCAGTATCACCGGGGAGCTGTTTTTT
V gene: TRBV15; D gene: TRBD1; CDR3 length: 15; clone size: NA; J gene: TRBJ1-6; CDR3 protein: CATSYRDRGYSPLHF; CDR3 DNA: TGTGCCACCAGCTACCGGGACAGAGGTTATTCACCCCTCCACTTT
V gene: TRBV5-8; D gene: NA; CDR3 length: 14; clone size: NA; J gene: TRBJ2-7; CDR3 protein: CASPKGTSIYEQYF; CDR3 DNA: TGTGCCAGCCCAAAGGGGACTTCGATCTACGAGCAGTACTTC
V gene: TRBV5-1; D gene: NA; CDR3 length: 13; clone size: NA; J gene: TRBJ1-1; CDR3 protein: CASSLARSAEAFF; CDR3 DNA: TGCGCCAGCAGCTTGGCGCGTAGTGCCGAAGCTTTCTTT
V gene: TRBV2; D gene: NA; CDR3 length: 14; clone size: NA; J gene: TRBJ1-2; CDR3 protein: CAPLGRGANYGYTF; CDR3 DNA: TGTGCCCCCCTCGGGAGGGGGGCTAACTATGGCTACACCTTC
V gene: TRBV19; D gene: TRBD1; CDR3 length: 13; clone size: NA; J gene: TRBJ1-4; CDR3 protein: CASRRQGGEKLFF; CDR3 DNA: TGTGCCAGTAGGAGGCAGGGGGGTGAAAAACTGTTTTTT
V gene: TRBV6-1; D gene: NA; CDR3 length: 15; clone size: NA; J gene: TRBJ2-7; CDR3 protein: CASSEIGGGGREQYF; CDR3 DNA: TGTGCCAGCAGTGAGATCGGGGGAGGGGGACGCGAGCAGTACTTC
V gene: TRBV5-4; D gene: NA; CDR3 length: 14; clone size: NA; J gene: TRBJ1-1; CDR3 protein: CASSLALGVSEAFF; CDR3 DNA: TGTGCCAGCAGCTTGGCCCTGGGAGTGAGTGAAGCTTTCTTT